The entry below describes one T cell receptor beta chain. Time point given: pretreatment peripheral blood. This entry is derived from a study of PD-L1 blockade in urothelial cancer. V lost 2 bases to trimming and J lost 5 bases; unmatched junction nucleotides: 6. Germline V gene lookup returns CDR1 SGHRS and CDR2 YFSETQ. The CDR3 has 15 amino acids. Here immunoSEQ multiplex PCR was the method, and the copy in TCRdb shows in-frame clones only, minus some. The sample has tens of thousands of clones; approximately 91% are singletons. The receptor was derived from a woman aged 55-75 years with urothelial cancer. This chain links TRBV5-1 with TRBJ2-1, with 8 positions matching TRBD1. The sample in question was PBMCs, obtained around atezolizumab (anti-PD-L1) treatment. In DNA, the CDR3 is TGCGCCAGCAGCTTTCGCCGGACAGGGAACAATGAGCAGTTCTTC. It translates to CASSFRRTGNNEQFF.